The present TCR beta chain was sequenced within a study of regulatory and conventional T cells in RAG deficiency (dated 2017 in TCRdb). For the study in its entirety: High-throughput TCR beta sequencing was used to compare the repertoire diversity and composition of Treg, conventional CD4+ and CD8+ T cells between RAG-deficient patients and healthy controls.

Comments on this clone: Which antigen it targets is not known. Base qualities are missing; no much larger clone stands one base away.

In the germline V gene, CDR1 corresponds to SGHVS and CDR2 to FNYEAQ. At the junction V is shortened by 2 bases and J by 3 bases; bases outside the gene matches: 7. The CDR3 covers 16 residues, taking in both the cysteine and the phenylalanine. The sequence is cut down to CDR3 DNA, 48 bases in frame from base 1. The receptor library was made with the immunoSEQ multiplex PCR assay. Rearranged TCR beta chain products were amplified from genomic DNA of sorted T-cell subsets and sequenced. The original methods were these. Shannon entropy and Simpson indices were used to measure how diverse the repertoire of productive TCR beta rearrangements was. To gauge clonal expansion, the frequencies of the 100 most abundant productive TCR beta clonotypes among total reads were added together. The TRB repertoires were scored with a self-reactivity index built on which amino acids appear at CDR3beta positions 6 and 7. Repertoire analyses used two-way ANOVA; flow cytometric analyses used Student t or Mann-Whitney tests. TCRdb obtained this table from immuneACCESS and retained in-frame rearrangements with V and J assigned. These tables miss some clones; where compared with another copy, unresolved V genes account for less than half of the shortfall, and the remainder is unexplained. V, J and clone size are taken as reported in that table, and D and trimming were inferred from the DNA itself. The sample table records 2,500 to 3,500 clones; approximately 94% of these occur just once. In total, the top ten clones hold more than 7.5% of the sample.

Points the paper makes about the study in general: All patient T-cell subsets had shorter CDR3 lengths; Omenn syndrome patients showed >80% Treg-Tconv repertoire overlap at nucleotide and amino acid level. Some T-cell subset analyses were not done for some subjects. Rather than being bona fide Treg cells, the sorted CD25-high CD127-low cells in Omenn syndrome patients may represent peripherally activated cells. Compared with controls, Omenn syndrome and CID/AS patients had roughly 100-fold fewer unique TCR beta sequences in Treg cells, whereas the reduction in the other subsets was approximately 9.8-fold. Compared with control T-cell subpopulations, RAG-deficient patients had much lower Shannon entropy and higher Simpson indices.

Before genomic DNA extraction, regulatory T cells were purified from blood as CD4+CD25-high CD127-low cells. Repertoire analyses used several healthy control donors as the comparison group. This same sample was also taken into another study, of regulatory T cells. Looking at the second paper: The multiplex PCR relied on 52 forward TRBV primers and 13 reverse TRBJ primers, and amplification bias was corrected through assay-based and computational methods. Patient repertoires showed restricted unique TRB V-J pairs and skewed V and J gene usage, most marked in regulatory T cells. T-cell receptor beta repertoires of sorted regulatory, conventional CD4+ and CD8+ T cells were compared between CD3G-deficient patients and healthy controls. Ficoll density separation was used to isolate peripheral blood mononuclear cells. Rearranged TRB loci were amplified from genomic DNA by multiplex PCR within the immunoSEQ assay. TRB amplicons were sequenced using an Illumina HiSeq platform. Custom algorithms error-filtered the raw sequences and aligned the raw sequences to reference gene sequences, after which the immunoSEQ online tools were used for analysis. Frequencies of productive and nonproductive TRB rearrangements were assessed among unique sequences as well as among total sequences. Groups were compared by t tests, Mann-Whitney tests or two-way ANOVA performed in Prism software.

Sequenced sample: CD4+ Tregs sorted from blood. This sequence originates from a human donor in good health. The chain joins TRBV7-6 to TRBJ2-1, and TRBD2 matches 7 of the central bases. The DNA is TGTGCCAGCAGCTTAAGTGACGGGAGGATCTACAATGAGCAGTTCTTC. Translation gives CASSLSDGRIYNEQFF.